The clone carrying this T cell receptor (beta chain) has a handful of counts. The antigen remains undetermined. This CDR3 has 15 amino acids. Germline V gene sequence: CDR1 WNHNN, CDR2 SYGVQD (reference sequence). V was cut by 2 bases and J by 1 base, with 9 bases left in between. This sample is part of a study of identical twins. Whole-study results and caveats: Out-of-frame sharing of TCR alpha in monozygotic twins was underestimated by models. Beta clonotypes that were abundant in cord blood contained fewer insertions, a pattern absent from memory repertoires.

After template switching added a universal primer site, the resulting cDNA carried unique molecular identifiers. TCRdb reanalysed the 5' RACE reads using MiXCR and keeps one entry per CDR3 protein. The sample yields under 250,000 distinct CDR3 sequences, less than 10% seen once. Everyone who donated was a healthy Caucasian. Input material: memory (CD45RO+) T cells sorted from blood. The gene calls are TRBV10-1 and TRBJ2-1; D ambiguous. This clonotype originated in a woman aged 18 to 35 in good health. The CDR3 is CASSELVGSYNEQFF. The CDR3 bases are TGCGCCAGCAGTGAGCTAGTGGGATCCTACAATGAGCAGTTCTTC.